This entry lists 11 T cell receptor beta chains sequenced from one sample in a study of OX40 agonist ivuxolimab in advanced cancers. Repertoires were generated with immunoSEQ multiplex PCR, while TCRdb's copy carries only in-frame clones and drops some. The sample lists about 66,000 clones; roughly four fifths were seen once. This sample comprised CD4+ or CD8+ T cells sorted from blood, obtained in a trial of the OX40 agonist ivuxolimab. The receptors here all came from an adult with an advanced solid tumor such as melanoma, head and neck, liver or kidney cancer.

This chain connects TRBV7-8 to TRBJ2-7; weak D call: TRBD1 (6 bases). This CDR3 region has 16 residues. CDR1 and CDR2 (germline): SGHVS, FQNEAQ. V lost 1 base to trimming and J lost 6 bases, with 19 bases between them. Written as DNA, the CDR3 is TGTGCCAGCAGCTTAGTCCTGGGACAAACTAAGGGCGAGCAGTACTTC. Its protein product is CASSLVLGQTKGEQYF.

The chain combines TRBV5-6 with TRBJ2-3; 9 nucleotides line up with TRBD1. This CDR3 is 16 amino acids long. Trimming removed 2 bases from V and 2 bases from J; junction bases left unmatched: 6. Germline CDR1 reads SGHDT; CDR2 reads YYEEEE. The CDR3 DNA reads TGTGCCAGCAGCTTCTTCCGGGACAGGGACACAGATACGCAGTATTTT. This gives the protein CASSFFRDRDTDTQYF.

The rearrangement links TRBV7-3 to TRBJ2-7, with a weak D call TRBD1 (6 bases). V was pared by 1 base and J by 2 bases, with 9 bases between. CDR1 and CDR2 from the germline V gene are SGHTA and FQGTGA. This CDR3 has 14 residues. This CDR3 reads CASSLKTGPYEQYF. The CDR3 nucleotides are TGTGCCAGCAGCTTAAAGACAGGACCCTACGAGCAGTACTTC.

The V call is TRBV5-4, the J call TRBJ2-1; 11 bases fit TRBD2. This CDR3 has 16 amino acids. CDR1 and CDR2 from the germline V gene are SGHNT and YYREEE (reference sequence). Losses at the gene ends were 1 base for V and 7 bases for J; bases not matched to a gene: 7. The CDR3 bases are TGTGCCAGCAGCTTGCCTAGCGGGAGGTTCAGTAATGAGCAGTTCTTC. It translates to CASSLPSGRFSNEQFF.

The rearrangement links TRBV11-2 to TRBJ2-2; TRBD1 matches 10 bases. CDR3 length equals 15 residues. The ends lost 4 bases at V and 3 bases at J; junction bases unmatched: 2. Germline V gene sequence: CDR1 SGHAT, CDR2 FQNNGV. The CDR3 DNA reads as TGTGCCAGCAGCTCCGGACAGGGGGACACCGGGGAGCTGTTTTTT. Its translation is CASSSGQGDTGELFF.

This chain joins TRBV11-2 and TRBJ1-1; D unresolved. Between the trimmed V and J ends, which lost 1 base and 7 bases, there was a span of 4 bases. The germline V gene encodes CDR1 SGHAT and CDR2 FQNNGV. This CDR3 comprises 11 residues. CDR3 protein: CASSLAGEAFF. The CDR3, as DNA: TGTGCCAGCAGCTTAGCAGGTGAAGCTTTCTTT.

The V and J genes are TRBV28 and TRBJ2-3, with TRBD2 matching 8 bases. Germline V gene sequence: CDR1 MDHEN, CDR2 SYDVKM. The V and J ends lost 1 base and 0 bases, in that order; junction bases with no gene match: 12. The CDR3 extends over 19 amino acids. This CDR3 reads CASSLSARGSSGSTDTQYF. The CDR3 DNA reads TGTGCCAGCAGTTTATCCGCACGAGGGTCTAGCGGGAGCACAGATACGCAGTATTTT.

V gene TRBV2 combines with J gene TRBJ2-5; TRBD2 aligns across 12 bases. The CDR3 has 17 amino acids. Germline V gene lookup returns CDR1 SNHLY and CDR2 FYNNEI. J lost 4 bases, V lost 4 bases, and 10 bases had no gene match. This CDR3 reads CASSGGLAGSFGETQYF. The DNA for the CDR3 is TGTGCCAGCAGTGGGGGACTAGCGGGTTCGTTTGGAGAGACCCAGTACTTC.

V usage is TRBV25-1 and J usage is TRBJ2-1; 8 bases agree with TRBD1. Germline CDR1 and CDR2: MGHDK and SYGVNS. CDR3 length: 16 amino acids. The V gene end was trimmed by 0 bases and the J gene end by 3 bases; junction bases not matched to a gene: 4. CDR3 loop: CASSEYSGGLYNEQFF. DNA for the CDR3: TGTGCCAGCAGTGAATATTCAGGGGGCCTCTACAATGAGCAGTTCTTC. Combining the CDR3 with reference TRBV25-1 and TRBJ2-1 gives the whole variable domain EADIYQTPRYLVIGTGKKITLECSQTMGHDKMYWYQQDPGMELHLIHYSYGVNSTEKGDLSSESTVSRIRTEHFPLTLESARPSHTSQYLCASSEYSGGLYNEQFFGPGTRLTVL.

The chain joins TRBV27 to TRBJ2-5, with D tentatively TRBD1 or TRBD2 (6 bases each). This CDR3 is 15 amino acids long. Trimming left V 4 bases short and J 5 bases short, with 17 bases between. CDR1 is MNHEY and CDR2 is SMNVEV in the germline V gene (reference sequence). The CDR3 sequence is CASSSTQGTLETQYF. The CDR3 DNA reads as TGTGCCAGCAGTTCTACCCAGGGGACTTTGGAGACCCAGTACTTC.

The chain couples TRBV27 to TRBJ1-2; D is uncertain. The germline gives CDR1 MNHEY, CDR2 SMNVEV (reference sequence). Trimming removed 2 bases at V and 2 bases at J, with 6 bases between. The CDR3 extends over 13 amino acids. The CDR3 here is CASSLRPNYGYTF. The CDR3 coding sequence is TGTGCCAGCAGTTTAAGACCGAACTATGGCTACACCTTC.